These T cell receptor beta chains were read from a single sample in a study of OX40 agonist ivuxolimab in advanced cancers. Sequencing used immunoSEQ multiplex PCR; TCRdb keeps in-frame clones, though not all of them. The data show 65,000 to 90,000 clones, with roughly 89% seen just once and more than 7.5% held by the top ten. The starting material was CD4+ or CD8+ T cells sorted from blood, obtained in a trial of the OX40 agonist ivuxolimab. These receptors all stem from an adult with an advanced solid tumor such as melanoma, head and neck, liver or kidney cancer. Each CDR3 is given with its conserved first and last residue. Fields, in order: V gene, D gene, CDR3 protein. The D gene is left open where the match is weak.

TRBV6-1	-	CASSDPAGGNQPQHF
TRBV7-2	TRBD2	CASSSTGGLYNEQFF
TRBV7-2	-	CASSSSIQGEAHNEQFF
TRBV30	-	CAWSVMGLGNREYF
TRBV30	-	CAWSGGSEQFF
TRBV29-1	TRBD2	CSGGLAGVHEQFF
TRBV9	-	CASSVEGNLPLVLTF
TRBV4-1	-	CASSNQGRRNTEAFF
TRBV19	-	CASSPEVVYSNQPQHF
TRBV6-5	-	CASSYWRGDYNSPLHF
TRBV6-5	-	CATSTGEQYF
TRBV18	-	CASSPRKGELGDGNQPQHF
TRBV6-1	TRBD1	CAGRTGWGEQYF
TRBV2	-	CASSALAGLGYSNQPQHF
TRBV6-5	TRBD1	CASSTGTGIVEQFF
TRBV4-1	-	CASSQDAENQPQHF
TRBV28	-	CASSFRGGNQPQHF
TRBV6-6	-	CASSYGQQMEQFF
TRBV7-8	-	CASSTTDTQYF
TRBV9	-	CASSVAVGGTDTQYF
TRBV2	-	CASSGVGSPLSSYEQYF
TRBV30	-	CAWSGVRSKPGEQYF
TRBV6-5	-	CASTPVPNRYEQYF
TRBV28	-	CASDDEDSYQPQHF
TRBV29-1	TRBD2	CSVDGAGVSWNEQFF
TRBV25-1	TRBD1	CASSENRGGVRDTEAFF
TRBV7-7	TRBD1	CASSLEPGQEFRETQYF
TRBV29-1	-	CSVLRESTEAFF
TRBV5-8	-	CASGSRGGASYEQYF
TRBV15	-	CATRTDRSSSYNEQFF
TRBV28	-	CASSFPDRMSTDTQYF
TRBV30	TRBD1	CAWGEGAHTEAFF
TRBV28	-	CASSLANRAYNEQFF
TRBV5-1	-	CASSLDLGVATEAFF
TRBV4-1	-	CASSRAPSFPTGELFF
TRBV29-1	TRBD1	CSVVDTQLTGASYNEQFF
TRBV16	TRBD2	CASSQPTTSGGIYEQYF
TRBV4-2	-	CASSQGGGSQPQHF
TRBV19	-	CASSKTQQGTRTF
TRBV21-1	-	CALARGYNQPQHF
TRBV19	-	CASSIEGGSTDTQYF
TRBV6-1	-	CASIDNTEAFF
TRBV29-1	-	CSVFIFGELFF
TRBV5-1	TRBD2	CASSLGGGSQDIQYF
TRBV6-5	-	CASSIGINTEAFF
TRBV28	-	CASLPGGTYEQYF
TRBV5-4	TRBD2	CASSRRLAGESTDTQYF
TRBV10-3	-	CAISEATDTQYF
TRBV28	-	CASSLILQETQYF
TRBV5-1	-	CASSLGQGAEAFF
TRBV23-1	-	CASSPRQITEAFF